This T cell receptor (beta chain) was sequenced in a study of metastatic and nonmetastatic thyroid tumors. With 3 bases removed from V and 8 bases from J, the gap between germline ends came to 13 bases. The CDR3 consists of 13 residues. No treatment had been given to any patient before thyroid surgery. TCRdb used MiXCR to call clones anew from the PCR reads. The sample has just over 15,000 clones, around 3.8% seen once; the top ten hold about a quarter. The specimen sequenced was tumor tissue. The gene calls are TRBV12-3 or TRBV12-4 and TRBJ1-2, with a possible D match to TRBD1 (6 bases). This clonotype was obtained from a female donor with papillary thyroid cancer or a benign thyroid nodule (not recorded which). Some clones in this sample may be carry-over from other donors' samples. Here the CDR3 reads CASSFPGHQGYTF. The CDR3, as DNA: TGTGCCAGCAGTTTTCCGGGACACCAGGGCTACACCTTC.